Given below is one TCR beta chain in context. The record originates from a study of blood T cell repertoires in COVID-19. Study background: The United States, Italy and Spain supplied acute and convalescent COVID-19 samples. From T cells, B-cell-depleted T cells, or PBMCs came the material, which was cDNA or gDNA.

Original methodology: From reference gene primer amplification, estimates of nucleated cell counts were derived. TCRdb's copy holds only in-frame clones and misses some; the assay was immunoSEQ multiplex PCR. The V and J calls and the clone size are those of that table, but D and trimming were determined from the DNA. The table has 150,000 to 200,000 clones, 65% to 85% seen once. The CDR3 is made up of 18 amino acids. Germline V CDR1 and CDR2: SGHTA, FQGNSA. J lost 0 bases, V lost 4 bases, and 14 bases had no gene match. This sequence was found in a human donor with acute or convalescent COVID-19. The donor label of this sample is uncertain. The genes are TRBV7-2 and TRBJ2-7; 8 bases align to TRBD2. Sequences were obtained from peripheral blood. The DNA for the CDR3 is TGTGCCAGCAGCTCACAGGGCGGCGGGAGGTTCCGCTCCTACGAGCAGTACTTC. Protein sequence: CASSSQGGGRFRSYEQYF.